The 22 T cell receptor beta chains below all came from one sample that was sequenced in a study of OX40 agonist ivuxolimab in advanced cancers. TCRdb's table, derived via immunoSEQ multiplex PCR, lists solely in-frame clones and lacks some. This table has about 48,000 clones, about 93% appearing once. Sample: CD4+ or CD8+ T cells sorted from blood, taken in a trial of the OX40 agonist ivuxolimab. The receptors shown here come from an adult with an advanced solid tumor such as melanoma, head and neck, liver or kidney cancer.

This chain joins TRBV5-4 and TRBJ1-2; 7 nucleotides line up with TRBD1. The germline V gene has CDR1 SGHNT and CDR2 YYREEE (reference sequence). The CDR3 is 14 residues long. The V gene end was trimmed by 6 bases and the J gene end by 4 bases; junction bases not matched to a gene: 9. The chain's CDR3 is CASTSGGGSYGYTF. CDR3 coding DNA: TGTGCCAGCACCTCAGGGGGGGGAAGCTATGGCTACACCTTC.

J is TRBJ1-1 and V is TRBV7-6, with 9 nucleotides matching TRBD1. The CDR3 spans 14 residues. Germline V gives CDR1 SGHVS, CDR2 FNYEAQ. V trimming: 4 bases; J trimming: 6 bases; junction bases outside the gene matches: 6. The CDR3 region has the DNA TGTGCCAGCAGCTCGGGACAGGGCATAGCTGAAGCTTTCTTT. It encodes CASSSGQGIAEAFF. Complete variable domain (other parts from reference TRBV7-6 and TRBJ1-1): GAGVSQSPRYKVTKRGQDVALRCDPISGHVSLYWYRQALGQGPEFLTYFNYEAQQDKSGLPNDRFSAERPEGSISTLTIQRTEQRDSAMYRCASSSGQGIAEAFFGQGTRLTVV.

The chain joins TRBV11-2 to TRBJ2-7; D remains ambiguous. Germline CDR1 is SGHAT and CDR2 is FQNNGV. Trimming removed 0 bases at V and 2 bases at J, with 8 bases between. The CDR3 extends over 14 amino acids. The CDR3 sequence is CASSLELAAYEQYF. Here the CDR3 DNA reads TGTGCCAGCAGCTTAGAACTGGCCGCCTACGAGCAGTACTTC. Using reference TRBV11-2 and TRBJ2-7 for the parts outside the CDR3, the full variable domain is EAGVAQSPRYKIIEKRQSVAFWCNPISGHATLYWYQQILGQGPKLLIQFQNNGVVDDSQLPKDRFSAERLKGVDSTLKIQPAKLEDSAVYLCASSLELAAYEQYFGPGTRLTVT.

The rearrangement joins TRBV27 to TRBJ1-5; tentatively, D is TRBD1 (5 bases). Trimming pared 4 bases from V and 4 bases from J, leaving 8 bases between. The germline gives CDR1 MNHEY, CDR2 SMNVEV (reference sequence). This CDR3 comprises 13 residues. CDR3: CASSSGDNQPQHF. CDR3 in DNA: TGTGCCAGCAGTTCGGGGGATAATCAGCCCCAGCATTTT.

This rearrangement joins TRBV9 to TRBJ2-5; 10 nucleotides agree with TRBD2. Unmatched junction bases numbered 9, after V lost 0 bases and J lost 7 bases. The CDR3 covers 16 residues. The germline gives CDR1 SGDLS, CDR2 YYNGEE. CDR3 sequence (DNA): TGTGCCAGCAGCGTAGGTAGTAGCGGGGGGCAGGGGACCCAGTACTTC. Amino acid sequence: CASSVGSSGGQGTQYF.

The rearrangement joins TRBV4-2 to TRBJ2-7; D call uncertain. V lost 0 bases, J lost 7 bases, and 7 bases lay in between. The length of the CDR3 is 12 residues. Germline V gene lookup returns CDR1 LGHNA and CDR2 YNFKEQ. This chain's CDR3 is CASSQDSREQYF. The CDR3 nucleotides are TGTGCCAGCAGCCAAGATTCGCGGGAGCAGTACTTC.

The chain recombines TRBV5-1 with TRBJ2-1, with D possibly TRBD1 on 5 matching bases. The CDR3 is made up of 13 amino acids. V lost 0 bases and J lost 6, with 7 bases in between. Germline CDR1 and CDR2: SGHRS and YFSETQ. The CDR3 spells CASSLEGVNEQFF. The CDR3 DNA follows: TGCGCCAGCAGCTTGGAAGGGGTCAATGAGCAGTTCTTC.

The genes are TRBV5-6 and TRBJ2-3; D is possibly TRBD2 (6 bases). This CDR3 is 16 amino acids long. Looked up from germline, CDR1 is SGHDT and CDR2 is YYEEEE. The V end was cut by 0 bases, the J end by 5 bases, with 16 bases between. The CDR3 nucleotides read TGTGCCAGCAGCTTGGAGCGGGTTATTGGGGGAGATACGCAGTATTTT. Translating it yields CASSLERVIGGDTQYF.

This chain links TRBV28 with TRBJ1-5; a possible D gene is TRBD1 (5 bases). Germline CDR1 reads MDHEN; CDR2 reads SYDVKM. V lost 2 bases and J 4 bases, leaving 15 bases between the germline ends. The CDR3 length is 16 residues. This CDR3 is CASSLMSTAPNQPQHF. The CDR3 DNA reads TGTGCCAGCAGTTTAATGTCGACAGCCCCTAATCAGCCCCAGCATTTT.

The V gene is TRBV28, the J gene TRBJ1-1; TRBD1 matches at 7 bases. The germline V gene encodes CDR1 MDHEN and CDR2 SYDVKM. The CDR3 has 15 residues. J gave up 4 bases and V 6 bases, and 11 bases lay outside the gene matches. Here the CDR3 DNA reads TGTGCCAGCAGCCTGGGATCAGGGGGTGGCACTGAAGCTTTCTTT. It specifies CASSLGSGGGTEAFF. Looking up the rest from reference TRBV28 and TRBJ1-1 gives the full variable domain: DVKVTQSSRYLVKRTGEKVFLECVQDMDHENMFWYRQDPGLGLRLIYFSYDVKMKEKGDIPEGYSVSREKKERFSLILESASTNQTSMYLCASSLGSGGGTEAFFGQGTRLTVV.

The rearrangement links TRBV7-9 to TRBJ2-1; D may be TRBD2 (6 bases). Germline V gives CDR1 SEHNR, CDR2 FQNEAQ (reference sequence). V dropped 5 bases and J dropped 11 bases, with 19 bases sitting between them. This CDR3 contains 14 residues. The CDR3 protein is CASSPKVAVWKQFF. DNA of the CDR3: TGTGCCAGCAGCCCCAAGGTAGCGGTCTGGAAGCAGTTCTTC.

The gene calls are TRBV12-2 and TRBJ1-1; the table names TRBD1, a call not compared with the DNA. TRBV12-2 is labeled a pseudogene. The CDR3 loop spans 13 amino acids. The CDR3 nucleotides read TGTGCAAGTCGCTTATTTTTCAGAACTGAAGCTTTCTTT. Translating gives CASRLFFRTEAFF.

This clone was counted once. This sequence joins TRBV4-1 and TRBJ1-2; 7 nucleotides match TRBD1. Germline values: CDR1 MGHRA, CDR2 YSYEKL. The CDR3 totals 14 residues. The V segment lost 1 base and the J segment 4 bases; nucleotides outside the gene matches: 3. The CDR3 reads CASSQGQGSYGYTF. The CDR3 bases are TGCGCCAGCAGCCAAGGACAGGGTAGCTATGGCTACACCTTC.

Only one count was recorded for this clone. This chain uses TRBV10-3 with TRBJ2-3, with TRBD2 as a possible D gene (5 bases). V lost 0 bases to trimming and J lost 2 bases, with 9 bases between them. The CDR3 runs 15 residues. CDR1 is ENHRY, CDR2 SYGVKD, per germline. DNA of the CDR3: TGTGCCATCAGTGAGTCAGAGGGTGTCACAGATACGCAGTATTTT. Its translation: CAISESEGVTDTQYF.

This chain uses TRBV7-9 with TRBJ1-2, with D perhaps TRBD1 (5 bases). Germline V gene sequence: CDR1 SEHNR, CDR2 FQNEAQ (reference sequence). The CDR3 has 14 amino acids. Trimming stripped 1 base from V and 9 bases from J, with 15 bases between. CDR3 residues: CASSLGDLKERYTF. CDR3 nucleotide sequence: TGTGCCAGCAGCTTAGGGGACCTTAAAGAGCGCTACACCTTC. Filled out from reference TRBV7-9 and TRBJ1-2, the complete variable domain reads DTGVSQNPRHKITKRGQNVTFRCDPISEHNRLYWYRQTLGQGPEFLTYFQNEAQLEKSRLLSDRFSAERPKGSFSTLEIQRTEQGDSAMYLCASSLGDLKERYTFGSGTRLTVV.

The CDR3 region is CASSPGQGGGYTF. Written as DNA, the CDR3 is TGTGCCAGCAGTCCCGGACAGGGTGGGGGCTACACCTTC. The chain has TRBV6-5 and TRBJ1-2; 8 nucleotides agree with TRBD1. The V and J ends lost 5 bases and 8 bases, in that order; junction bases with no gene match: 7. The CDR3 runs 13 residues. Germline V gene lookup returns CDR1 MNHEY and CDR2 SVGAGI.

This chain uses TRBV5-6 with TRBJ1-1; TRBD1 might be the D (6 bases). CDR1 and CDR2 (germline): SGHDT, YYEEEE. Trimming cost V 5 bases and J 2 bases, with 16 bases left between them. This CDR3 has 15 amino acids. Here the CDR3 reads CASRMVGARNTEAFF. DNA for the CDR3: TGTGCCAGCAGAATGGTGGGGGCGCGCAACACTGAAGCTTTCTTT.

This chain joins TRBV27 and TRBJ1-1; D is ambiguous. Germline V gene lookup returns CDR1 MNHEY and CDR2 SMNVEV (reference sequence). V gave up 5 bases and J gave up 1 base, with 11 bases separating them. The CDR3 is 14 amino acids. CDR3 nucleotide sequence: TGTGCCAGCAGTATCAGCGCCGGGAACACTGAAGCTTTCTTT. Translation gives CASSISAGNTEAFF.

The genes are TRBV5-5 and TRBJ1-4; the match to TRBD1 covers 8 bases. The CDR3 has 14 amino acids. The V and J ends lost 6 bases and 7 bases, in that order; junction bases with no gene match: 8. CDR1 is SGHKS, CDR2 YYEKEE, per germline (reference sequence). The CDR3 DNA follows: TGTGCCAGCACCGGGACAGGTGCCATTGAAAAACTGTTTTTT. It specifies CASTGTGAIEKLFF. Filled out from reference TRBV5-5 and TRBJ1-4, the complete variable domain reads DAGVTQSPTHLIKTRGQQVTLRCSPISGHKSVSWYQQVLGQGPQFIFQYYEKEERGRGNFPDRFSARQFPNYSSELNVNALLLGDSALYLCASTGTGAIEKLFFGSGTQLSVL.

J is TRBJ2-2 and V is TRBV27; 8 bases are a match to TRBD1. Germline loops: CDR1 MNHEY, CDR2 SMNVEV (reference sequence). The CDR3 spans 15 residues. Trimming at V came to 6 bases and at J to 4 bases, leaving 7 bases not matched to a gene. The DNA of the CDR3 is TGTGCCAGCAGCGGACAGGGTGACGGCACCGGGGAGCTGTTTTTT. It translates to CASSGQGDGTGELFF.

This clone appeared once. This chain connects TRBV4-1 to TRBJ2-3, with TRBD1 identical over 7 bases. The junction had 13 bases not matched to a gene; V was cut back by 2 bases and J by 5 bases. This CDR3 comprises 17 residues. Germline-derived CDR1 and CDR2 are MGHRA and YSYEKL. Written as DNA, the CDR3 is TGCGCCAGCAGCCAAACGGGACAGTCTGGTGACTTAGATACGCAGTATTTT. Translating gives CASSQTGQSGDLDTQYF.

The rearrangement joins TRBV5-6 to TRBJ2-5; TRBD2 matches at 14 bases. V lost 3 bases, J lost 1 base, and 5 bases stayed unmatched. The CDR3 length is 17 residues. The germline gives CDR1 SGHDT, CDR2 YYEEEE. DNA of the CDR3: TGTGCCAGCAGCTCTCCGACTAGCGGGGGGGCCCAAGAGACCCAGTACTTC. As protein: CASSSPTSGGAQETQYF.